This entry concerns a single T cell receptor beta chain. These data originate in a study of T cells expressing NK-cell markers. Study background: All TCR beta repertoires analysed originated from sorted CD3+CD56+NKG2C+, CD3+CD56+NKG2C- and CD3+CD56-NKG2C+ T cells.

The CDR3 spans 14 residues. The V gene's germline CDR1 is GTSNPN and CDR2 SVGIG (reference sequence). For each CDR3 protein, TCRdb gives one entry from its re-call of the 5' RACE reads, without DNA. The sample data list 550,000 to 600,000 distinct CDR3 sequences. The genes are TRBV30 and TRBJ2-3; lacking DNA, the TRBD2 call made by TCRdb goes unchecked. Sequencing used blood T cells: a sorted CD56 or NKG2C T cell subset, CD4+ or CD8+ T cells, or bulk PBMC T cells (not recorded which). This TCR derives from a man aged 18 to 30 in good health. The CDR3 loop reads CAWSVREKPDTQYF.